Listed here are 29 T cell receptor beta chains from one sample, sequenced in a study of a mutant IDH1 vaccine in newly diagnosed glioma. The data were produced by immunoSEQ multiplex PCR, yet TCRdb's version contains in-frame clones alone and is incomplete. This table has approximately 76,000 clones, around 90% appearing once. Antigens for these TCRs are unknown. Indicated time point: week 5, during vaccination. Each dose of the vaccine consisted of 300 ug of mutant IDH1 20-mer peptide, with topical imiquimod. Source: PBMCs, taken from a glioma patient whose treatment included an IDH1 peptide vaccine. The source of these receptors is a woman aged 50 to 65 with glioma.

This clone was counted a few times. The chain couples TRBV4-1 to TRBJ1-1; maybe TRBD1 (6 bases). CDR3 length equals 16 residues. V was shortened by 4 bases and J by 2 bases, with 17 bases between the two germline ends. The germline gives CDR1 MGHRA, CDR2 YSYEKL. The CDR3 sequence: CASSRARGGPNTEAFF. In DNA form, the CDR3 reads TGCGCCAGCAGCCGGGCCAGGGGAGGACCCAACACTGAAGCTTTCTTT.

This rearrangement joins TRBV29-1 to TRBJ2-5; 7 nucleotides line up with TRBD2. The CDR3 sequence is 15 residues long. Per the germline V gene, CDR1 is SQVTM and CDR2 is ANQGSEA. Trimming took 3 bases from V and 4 from J; bases not matched to a gene: 11. The CDR3 reads CSVEGEGGLVETQYF. CDR3 nucleotide sequence: TGCAGCGTTGAGGGGGAGGGAGGTTTGGTAGAGACCCAGTACTTC. The full variable domain, with the rest looked up from reference TRBV29-1 and TRBJ2-5, is SAVISQKPSRDICQRGTSLTIQCQVDSQVTMMFWYRQQPGQSLTLIATANQGSEATYESGFVIDKFPISRPNLTFSTLTVSNMSPEDSSIYLCSVEGEGGLVETQYFGPGTRLLVL.

The chain employs TRBV5-1 and TRBJ1-1, with no clear D. Germline values: CDR1 SGHRS, CDR2 YFSETQ. Trimming shortened V by 0 bases and J by 6 bases, and 9 bases separated the two germline ends. The CDR3 length is 13 residues. The CDR3 DNA follows: TGCGCCAGCAGCTTGGTTGGAAGTTCTGAAGCTTTCTTT. It is translated as CASSLVGSSEAFF. Supplemented by reference TRBV5-1 and TRBJ1-1, the full variable domain reads KAGVTQTPRYLIKTRGQQVTLSCSPISGHRSVSWYQQTPGQGLQFLFEYFSETQRNKGNFPGRFSGRQFSNSRSEMNVSTLELGDSALYLCASSLVGSSEAFFGQGTRLTVV.

V and J are TRBV5-6 and TRBJ2-5; the match to TRBD1 covers 7 bases. V was clipped by 4 bases and J by 7 bases; unmatched bases: 7. The CDR3 has 13 residues. Germline CDR1 SGHDT, CDR2 YYEEEE. CDR3 residues: CASSPTGRVTQYF. The CDR3 region has the DNA TGTGCCAGCAGCCCGACAGGGCGTGTGACCCAGTACTTC.

This chain links TRBV18 with TRBJ2-7, with D possibly being TRBD1 (6 bases). This CDR3 is 13 amino acids long. V shed 4 bases and J shed 4 bases, with 11 bases lying between them. Germline V CDR1 and CDR2: KGHSH, LQKENI. Here the CDR3 reads CASSLGAAYEQYF. CDR3 nucleotides: TGTGCCAGCTCACTGGGGGCAGCATACGAGCAGTACTTC. Based on the CDR3 plus reference TRBV18 and TRBJ2-7, the full variable domain is NAGVMQNPRHLVRRRGQEARLRCSPMKGHSHVYWYRQLPEEGLKFMVYLQKENIIDESGMPKERFSAEFPKEGPSILRIQQVVRGDSAAYFCASSLGAAYEQYFGPGTRLTVT.

The chain has TRBV6-1 and TRBJ2-1; D is unclear. V dropped 2 bases and J dropped 0 bases, with 11 bases sitting between them. The CDR3 sequence is 16 residues long. Germline V gene data show CDR1 as MNHNS and CDR2 as SASEGT. The CDR3 protein is CASSEHASSSYNEQFF. For the CDR3, the DNA is TGTGCCAGCAGTGAACACGCCTCGAGCTCCTACAATGAGCAGTTCTTC.

This clone was seen more than once but under ten times. The chain joins TRBV5-4 to TRBJ2-3; 10 bases fit TRBD2. Losses at the gene ends were 4 bases for V and 4 bases for J; bases not matched to a gene: 9. CDR1 is SGHNT and CDR2 is YYREEE in the germline V gene (reference sequence). This CDR3 region has 16 residues. CDR3 in amino acids: CASSPPRSGRSDTQYF. Written as DNA, the CDR3 is TGTGCCAGCAGCCCCCCCCGTAGCGGGAGGTCAGATACGCAGTATTTT.

This clone was picked up a small number of times. The chain has TRBV29-1 and TRBJ2-7, with D uncertain. The germline gives CDR1 SQVTM, CDR2 ANQGSEA. Deletions cut 4 bases from V and 1 base from J, with 8 bases between. The CDR3 runs 12 residues. The CDR3 sequence: CSVGAESYEQYF. CDR3 nucleotides: TGCAGCGTTGGCGCGGAATCCTACGAGCAGTACTTC.

This rearrangement joins TRBV7-6 to TRBJ1-5; D not certain. V lost 4 bases and J lost 1, with 14 bases in between. CDR1 is SGHVS and CDR2 is FNYEAQ in the germline V gene. The CDR3 spans 16 residues. CDR3 nucleotide sequence: TGTGCCAGCAGCTCCCGGGCCCCCGCAAGCAATCAGCCCCAGCATTTT. Translation gives CASSSRAPASNQPQHF.

CDR3 coding DNA: TGTGCCAGCAGTTCGGGACTAGCGGGAGTATCCCAATCCTACGAGCAGTACTTC. Protein product: CASSSGLAGVSQSYEQYF. V is TRBV27 and J is TRBJ2-7; 14 bases align to TRBD2. Trimming at V came to 4 bases and at J to 1 base, leaving 9 bases not matched to a gene. The CDR3 length is 18 residues. Germline CDR1 reads MNHEY; CDR2 reads SMNVEV (reference sequence).

V usage is TRBV5-1 and J usage is TRBJ2-7; D is unresolved. Trimming cost V 0 bases and J 3 bases, with 10 bases left between them. Germline CDR1 and CDR2: SGHRS and YFSETQ. The CDR3 is 14 amino acids. The CDR3 region is CASSLGPSSYEQYF. CDR3 in DNA: TGCGCCAGCAGCTTGGGACCGTCTAGCTACGAGCAGTACTTC.

The J gene is TRBJ1-1, the V gene TRBV9; the D gene is possibly TRBD1 (6 bases). The ends were cut back, 4 bases at V and 13 bases at J, with 11 bases in the middle. The CDR3 contains 10 residues. Germline-derived CDR1 and CDR2 are SGDLS and YYNGEE. In DNA, the CDR3 is TGTGCCAGCAGCTCGGGACACTTTTTCTTT. Translation: CASSSGHFFF. The entire variable domain, with the rest obtained from reference TRBV9 and TRBJ1-1, is as follows: DSGVTQTPKHLITATGQRVTLRCSPRSGDLSVYWYQQSLDQGLQFLIQYYNGEERAKGNILERFSAQQFPDLHSELNLSSLELGDSALYFCASSSGHFFFGQGTRLTVV.

CDR3 region: CASSLTSGRIYEQYF. CDR3 sequence (DNA): TGTGCCAGCAGTTTGACTAGCGGGCGCATCTACGAGCAGTACTTC. The chain combines TRBV7-9 with TRBJ2-7; TRBD2 agrees at 10 bases. V lost 6 bases to trimming and J lost 3 bases; unmatched junction nucleotides: 8. This CDR3 spans 15 amino acids. The germline gives CDR1 SEHNR, CDR2 FQNEAQ (reference sequence).

The J gene is TRBJ2-7, the V gene TRBV2, with TRBD2 matching 8 bases. V lost 7 bases, J lost 4 bases, and 9 bases stayed unmatched. CDR3 size: 14 residues. Germline V lookup: CDR1 SNHLY, CDR2 FYNNEI. The CDR3 reads CASNPAGVRYEQYF. CDR3 nucleotides: TGTGCCAGCAATCCAGCGGGAGTACGGTACGAGCAGTACTTC.

The chain combines TRBV7-9 with TRBJ1-2; D is undetermined. V was pared by 4 bases and J by 6 bases, with 12 bases between. Germline loops: CDR1 SEHNR, CDR2 FQNEAQ (reference sequence). The CDR3 is made up of 13 amino acids. The DNA of the CDR3 is TGTGCCAGCAGCTCCGGTGGGGTTGATGGCTACACCTTC. This gives the protein CASSSGGVDGYTF.

This clone was seen only once. J is TRBJ1-5 and V is TRBV28, with TRBD1 matching 8 bases. The V gene end was trimmed by 6 bases and the J gene end by 4 bases; junction bases not matched to a gene: 8. The CDR3 spans 15 residues. Germline V CDR1 and CDR2: MDHEN, SYDVKM. CDR3 sequence: CASRGGQAVNQPQHF. In DNA, the CDR3 is TGTGCCAGCAGGGGGGGACAGGCGGTGAATCAGCCCCAGCATTTT.

The chain combines TRBV7-2 with TRBJ2-7; D is undetermined. This CDR3 region has 13 residues. Germline values: CDR1 SGHTA, CDR2 FQGNSA. The germline V and J ends were trimmed by 1 base and 3 bases, with 7 bases remaining between them. The CDR3 here is CASSLVAGYEQYF. For the CDR3, the DNA is TGTGCCAGCAGCTTAGTAGCCGGCTACGAGCAGTACTTC. Supplemented by reference TRBV7-2 and TRBJ2-7, the full variable domain reads GAGVSQSPSNKVTEKGKDVELRCDPISGHTALYWYRQSLGQGLEFLIYFQGNSAPDKSGLPSDRFSAERTGGSVSTLTIQRTQQEDSAVYLCASSLVAGYEQYFGPGTRLTVT.

This clone was found once. The chain joins TRBV28 to TRBJ1-2, with D perhaps matching TRBD1 (5 bases). The CDR3 spans 16 residues. V was shortened by 3 bases and J by 6 bases, with 20 bases between the two germline ends. Germline lookup yields CDR1 MDHEN and CDR2 SYDVKM. In DNA, the CDR3 is TGTGCCAGCAGTTTGCGTGGGGCATGGGGCTTTAATGGCTACACCTTC. Its translation is CASSLRGAWGFNGYTF.

This sequence joins TRBV19 and TRBJ2-7, with 8 bases lining up with TRBD1. The CDR3 covers 14 residues. Trimming cost V 5 bases and J 2 bases; bases outside gene matches: 5. CDR1 and CDR2 from the germline V gene are LNHDA and SQIVND (reference sequence). For the CDR3, the DNA is TGTGCCAGTAGTGTCGGGACAGGACCCTACGAGCAGTACTTC. Protein product: CASSVGTGPYEQYF.

The chain is built from TRBV19 and TRBJ2-1; D remains ambiguous. CDR1 and CDR2 from the germline V gene are LNHDA and SQIVND (reference sequence). The CDR3 runs 13 residues. V lost 1 base to trimming and J lost 5 bases, with 6 bases between them. Here the CDR3 reads CASSIARDNEQFF. CDR3 bases: TGTGCCAGTAGTATAGCAAGGGACAATGAGCAGTTCTTC.

This chain connects TRBV15 to TRBJ2-1; 11 bases fit TRBD2. This CDR3 comprises 15 residues. Germline loops: CDR1 LNHNV, CDR2 YYDKDF (reference sequence). Losses at the gene ends were 0 bases for V and 7 bases for J; bases not matched to a gene: 2. CDR3 sequence reads: CATSREASGRNEQFF. For the CDR3, the DNA is TGTGCCACCAGCAGAGAAGCTAGCGGGAGGAATGAGCAGTTCTTC.

The chain links TRBV25-1 to TRBJ2-1; 10 bases align to TRBD2. This CDR3 contains 15 residues. The germline CDR1 and CDR2 sequences are MGHDK and SYGVNS. V gave up 3 bases and J gave up 6 bases; unmatched junction bases: 5. CDR3 sequence: CASSELAGALNEQFF. The CDR3 DNA reads as TGTGCCAGCAGTGAGCTAGCGGGAGCCCTCAATGAGCAGTTCTTC.

V gene TRBV10-3 combines with J gene TRBJ1-3, with D unresolved. Trimming took 4 bases from V and 8 from J, leaving 12 bases between them. Germline lookup yields CDR1 ENHRY and CDR2 SYGVKD. This CDR3 is built from 13 residues. CDR3 DNA: TGTGCCATCAGTGCGATCCCAACAGACACCATATATTTT. This codes for CAISAIPTDTIYF.

The chain joins TRBV4-3 to TRBJ1-2; tentatively, D is TRBD1 (5 bases). The CDR3 length is 14 residues. Trimming removed 0 bases from V and 5 bases from J, with 10 bases in between. CDR1 LGHNA and CDR2 YSLEER come from the germline V gene. The CDR3 DNA reads TGCGCCAGCAGCCAAGAGTGGGGGGAGTATGGCTACACCTTC. It translates to CASSQEWGEYGYTF.

This clone was seen only once. The rearrangement links TRBV2 to TRBJ2-3, with TRBD2 matching over 9 bases. The J segment lost 2 bases and the V segment lost 1 base, leaving 7 bases of the junction unmatched. This CDR3 spans 17 amino acids. Germline V gene lookup returns CDR1 SNHLY and CDR2 FYNNEI. As DNA, the CDR3 is TGTGCCAGCAGTGAAGGGCTAGCGGGGCCGACCACAGATACGCAGTATTTT. It encodes CASSEGLAGPTTDTQYF.

The chain has TRBV2 and TRBJ1-5; 7 bases match TRBD1. The CDR3 is made up of 14 amino acids. With V trimmed by 4 bases and J by 5 bases, 5 bases remained unmatched. Germline V gene data show CDR1 as SNHLY and CDR2 as FYNNEI. The CDR3 reads CASSVEQGDQPQHF. The DNA for the CDR3 is TGTGCCAGCAGTGTGGAGCAGGGGGATCAGCCCCAGCATTTT.

J is TRBJ2-5 and V is TRBV19; D ambiguous. Germline loops: CDR1 LNHDA, CDR2 SQIVND (reference sequence). The CDR3 totals 15 residues. V lost 3 bases to trimming and J lost 0 bases, with 11 bases between them. The CDR3 protein is CASSIRNWYQETQYF. The CDR3 DNA reads as TGTGCCAGTAGTATCAGGAACTGGTACCAAGAGACCCAGTACTTC. Drawing the rest from reference TRBV19 and TRBJ2-5, the complete variable domain is DGGITQSPKYLFRKEGQNVTLSCEQNLNHDAMYWYRQDPGQGLRLIYYSQIVNDFQKGDIAEGYSVSREKKESFPLTVTSAQKNPTAFYLCASSIRNWYQETQYFGPGTRLLVL.

This clone appeared a single time. The V gene is TRBV7-2, the J gene TRBJ2-7; 12 bases are a match to TRBD2. The CDR3 length is 15 residues. The V and J ends lost 6 bases and 3 bases, in that order; junction bases with no gene match: 6. Germline-derived CDR1 and CDR2 are SGHTA and FQGNSA. The CDR3 nucleotides are TGTGCCAGCAGGCTGACTAGCGGGAGCAACTACGAGCAGTACTTC. It is translated as CASRLTSGSNYEQYF.

The chain uses TRBV27 and TRBJ1-2, with TRBD1 matching over 8 bases. J was trimmed by 4 bases and V by 5 bases; bases with no gene match: 6. Germline values: CDR1 MNHEY, CDR2 SMNVEV (reference sequence). The CDR3 consists of 14 residues. The CDR3 coding sequence is TGTGCCAGCAGTCCCCCAGGGGGCGGCTATGGCTACACCTTC. Translating it yields CASSPPGGGYGYTF.